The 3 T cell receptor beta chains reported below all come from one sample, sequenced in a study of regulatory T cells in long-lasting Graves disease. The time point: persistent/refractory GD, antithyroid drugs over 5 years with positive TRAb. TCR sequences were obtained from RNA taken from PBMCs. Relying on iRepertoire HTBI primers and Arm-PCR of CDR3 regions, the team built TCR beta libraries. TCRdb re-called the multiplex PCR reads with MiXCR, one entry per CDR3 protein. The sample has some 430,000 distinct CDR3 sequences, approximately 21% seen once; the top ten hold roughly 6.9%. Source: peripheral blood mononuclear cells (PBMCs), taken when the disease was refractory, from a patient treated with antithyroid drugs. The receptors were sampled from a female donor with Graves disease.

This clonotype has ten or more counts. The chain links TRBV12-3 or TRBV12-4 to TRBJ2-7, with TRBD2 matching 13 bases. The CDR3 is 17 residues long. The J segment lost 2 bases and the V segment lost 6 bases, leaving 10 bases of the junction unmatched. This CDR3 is CASSPGLAGVDPYEQYF. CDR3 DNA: TGTGCCAGCAGCCCCGGACTAGCGGGAGTGGATCCCTACGAGCAGTACTTC.

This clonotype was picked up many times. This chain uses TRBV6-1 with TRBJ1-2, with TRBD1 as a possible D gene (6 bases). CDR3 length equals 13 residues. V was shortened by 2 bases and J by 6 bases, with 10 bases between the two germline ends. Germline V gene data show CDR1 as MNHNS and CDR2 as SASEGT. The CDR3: CASSEIRTDGYTF. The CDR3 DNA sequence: TGTGCCAGCAGTGAAATAAGGACAGATGGCTACACCTTC.

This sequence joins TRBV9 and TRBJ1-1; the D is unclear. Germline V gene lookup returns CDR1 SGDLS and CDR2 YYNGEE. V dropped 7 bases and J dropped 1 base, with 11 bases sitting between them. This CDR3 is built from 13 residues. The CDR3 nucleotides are TGTGCCAGCTCTAACGCGGGGAACACTGAAGCTTTCTTT. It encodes CASSNAGNTEAFF.